A single T cell receptor (beta chain) is shown here with its context. The data belong to a study of blood T cell repertoires in COVID-19. V was clipped by 3 bases and J by 6 bases, with 11 bases between them. Per the germline V gene, CDR1 is KGHDR and CDR2 is SFDVKD. This CDR3 comprises 14 residues. Original analysis: Reference gene primers were amplified, and this amplification served to estimate nucleated cell counts. Data came from immunoSEQ multiplex PCR; TCRdb stores just in-frame clones and leaves some out. The V and J calls and clone size are taken from that table; D and trimming were inferred from the DNA. In the table there are 250,000 or so clones, approximately 88% of which are singletons.

The sequence was obtained from a middle-aged woman with acute COVID-19. The sequencing input was PBMCs or T cells enriched from blood (not recorded which). The V call is TRBV24-1, the J call TRBJ2-1; a possible D gene is TRBD1 (6 bases). The CDR3 sequence is CATSDAGAVNEQFF. The CDR3 DNA reads TGTGCCACCAGTGATGCAGGGGCAGTCAATGAGCAGTTCTTC.